One TCR beta chain is described in this entry. The specificity of this receptor is unknown. No base-level quality is on record; no much larger clone is a single base apart. Trimming leaves V shorter by 4 bases and J shorter by 5 bases, with the junction holding 8 bases beyond the gene matches. Sequences KGHSH (CDR1) and LQKENI (CDR2) are obtained from the germline V gene. Spanning cysteine to phenylalanine, the CDR3 consists of 14 amino acids. Of the read, only the CDR3 DNA is kept; its 42 bases are in frame from base 1. Each collaborating institution followed its own protocols to collect whole blood in K2EDTA tubes. For TCRbeta analysis, collaborator samples were shipped as frozen whole blood, as isolated PBMCs, or as DNA extracted from either sample type. The immunoSEQ Assay, a bias-controlled multiplex PCR, was used to amplify TCRbeta CDR3 regions from genomic DNA. Per the source publication's procedure: Within the assay, amplification of reference gene primers was used to estimate how many nucleated cells each sample contained. To quantify the absolute abundance of each unique TCRbeta CDR3 rearrangement, sequence reads were collapsed and filtered. For each sample, productive Simpson clonality was calculated by taking the square root of Simpson's diversity index across productive rearrangements. The clones in this table, taken by TCRdb from immuneACCESS, are in-frame only. Not every clone is retained; where verified, under half of the shortfall comes from an unresolved V gene, and the cause of the rest is unknown. V, J and clone size derive from that table, while D and trimming were established from the DNA sequence. The sample table contains roughly 250,000 clones; only one count was recorded for 84% of them. The ten top clones hold 8% to 9.5% of the sample.

The data stem from a study of blood T cell repertoires in COVID-19 (TCRdb year 2020). Study-level background: The collaborator samples originated in the United States, Italy and Spain and spanned the acute and convalescent phases of COVID-19. The prospective study material was composed of cDNA or gDNA derived from T cells, B-cell-depleted T cells, or PBMCs. Deeply sampled blood TCRbeta repertoires from subjects exposed to, actively infected with, or recovered from COVID-19 were included in the dataset. The repertoires were released in a freely available public database meant as a resource for research on the immune response to SARS-CoV-2. Samples came from the ongoing ImmuneRACE study (first 160 participants) plus 1,254 subjects from 6 global collaborators. A de-identified subject ID, COVID-19 status, age in years and sex were almost always included in the sample metadata. Where available, HLA class I and class II types were obtained from metadata supplied by the sample provider rather than from assay-based typing. Results the study describes overall, beyond this receptor: Clinical and demographic metadata were provided uncurated, with the amount varying by source and participant.

The clonotype comes from a human donor in a cohort sampled during active COVID-19. The sequencing input was peripheral blood. Here the chain combines TRBV18 and TRBJ2-7; 7 junctional bases match TRBD2. The CDR3 protein: CASSRFVGGDEQYF. The DNA sequence is given as TGTGCCAGCTCACGGTTTGTTGGGGGGGACGAGCAGTACTTC. With the rest looked up from the reference TRBV18 and TRBJ2-7 genes rather than sequenced, the full variable domain is NAGVMQNPRHLVRRRGQEARLRCSPMKGHSHVYWYRQLPEEGLKFMVYLQKENIIDESGMPKERFSAEFPKEGPSILRIQQVVRGDSAAYFCASSRFVGGDEQYFGPGTRLTVT.